These T cell receptor beta chains were read from a single sample in a study of identical twins. TCRdb re-called the 5' RACE reads through MiXCR, storing one row per CDR3 protein. The sample carries fewer than 250,000 distinct CDR3 sequences, around a tenth recorded once. The sequenced sample consisted of memory (CD45RO+) T cells sorted from blood. Receptors were obtained from a young woman in good health. Each CDR3 is given with its conserved first and last residue. A D gene is named only where the DNA matches it firmly. Rows may omit the clone size; those that give it use once, few, many or a size class.

size: few; J: TRBJ1-5; D: -; V: TRBV2; CDR3: CASSGHPNQPQHF; DNA: TGTGCCAGCAGCGGACACCCCAATCAGCCCCAGCATTTT
size: many; J: TRBJ2-1; D: -; V: TRBV4-1; CDR3: CASSQSWGSSYNEQFF; DNA: TGCGCCAGCAGCCAATCGTGGGGGAGCTCCTACAATGAGCAGTTCTTC
size: -; J: TRBJ2-1; D: TRBD2; V: TRBV11-3; CDR3: CASNEVSGAVYNEQFF; DNA: TGTGCCAGCAACGAGGTGAGCGGGGCCGTTTACAATGAGCAGTTCTTC
size: -; J: TRBJ2-5; D: -; V: TRBV27; CDR3: CASSAFGTSRETQYF; DNA: TGTGCCAGCAGTGCCTTTGGGACCTCCCGGGAGACCCAGTACTTC
size: -; J: TRBJ1-4; D: -; V: TRBV6-1; CDR3: CASSESYGYVKEKLFF; DNA: TGTGCCAGCAGTGAATCCTACGGTTATGTCAAAGAAAAACTGTTTTTT
size: -; J: TRBJ2-3; D: -; V: TRBV5-1; CDR3: CASSLWGVDTDTQYF; DNA: TGCGCCAGCAGCTTGTGGGGGGTTGATACAGATACGCAGTATTTT
size: few; J: TRBJ1-1; D: -; V: TRBV12-3/TRBV12-4; CDR3: CASSLGTTNTEAFF; DNA: TGTGCCAGCAGTTTAGGGACAACGAACACTGAAGCTTTCTTT
size: few; J: TRBJ2-2; D: TRBD1; V: TRBV19; CDR3: CASSRRRGTANTGELFF; DNA: TGTGCCAGTAGTAGGCGACGAGGGACAGCTAACACCGGGGAGCTGTTTTTT
size: -; J: TRBJ2-3; D: TRBD2; V: TRBV9; CDR3: CASSVGMLADTDTQYF; DNA: TGTGCCAGCAGCGTAGGTATGCTAGCGGACACAGATACGCAGTATTTT
size: -; J: TRBJ2-5; D: -; V: TRBV7-9; CDR3: CASSPNEETQYF; DNA: TGTGCCAGCAGCCCGAATGAAGAGACCCAGTACTTC
size: many; J: TRBJ1-6; D: TRBD1; V: TRBV5-1; CDR3: CASSLSQGVWNSPLHF; DNA: TGCGCCAGCAGCTTGAGCCAGGGGGTATGGAATTCACCCCTCCACTTT
size: few; J: TRBJ2-1; D: TRBD2; V: TRBV5-1; CDR3: CASSWSGGVYNEQFF; DNA: TGCGCCAGCAGCTGGTCGGGGGGGGTCTACAATGAGCAGTTCTTC
size: -; J: TRBJ2-3; D: TRBD2; V: TRBV12-3/TRBV12-4; CDR3: CATGPGGPQDTQYF; DNA: TGTGCCACCGGACCGGGGGGGCCACAAGATACGCAGTATTTT
size: few; J: TRBJ1-5; D: -; V: TRBV10-3; CDR3: CAISTGEINQPQHF; DNA: TGTGCCATCAGTACGGGGGAGATCAATCAGCCCCAGCATTTT
size: -; J: TRBJ2-3; D: -; V: TRBV10-2; CDR3: CASSDRASTDTQYF; DNA: TGCGCCAGCAGTGATAGGGCCTCCACAGATACGCAGTATTTT
size: -; J: TRBJ2-7; D: TRBD2; V: TRBV6-1; CDR3: CATHPGGAYEQYF; DNA: TGTGCCACCCATCCGGGAGGCGCCTACGAGCAGTACTTC
size: -; J: TRBJ2-1; D: TRBD2; V: TRBV4-3; CDR3: CASSQEETSGVFSEQFF; DNA: TGCGCCAGCAGCCAAGAGGAGACTAGCGGGGTCTTCAGTGAGCAGTTCTTC
size: few; J: TRBJ2-7; D: TRBD1; V: TRBV7-9; CDR3: CASSLGRSGQIFYEQYF; DNA: TGTGCCAGCAGCTTAGGACGGTCGGGACAGATATTTTACGAGCAGTACTTC
size: many; J: TRBJ2-2; D: -; V: TRBV2; CDR3: CASSRHTTRRELFF; DNA: TGTGCCAGCAGTCGACATACCACTAGAAGGGAGCTGTTTTTT
size: many; J: TRBJ2-1; D: TRBD1; V: TRBV6-2/TRBV6-3; CDR3: CASSYSPPTGVYNEQFF; DNA: TGTGCCAGCAGTTACTCGCCCCCGACAGGGGTATACAATGAGCAGTTCTTC
size: few; J: TRBJ2-2; D: -; V: TRBV7-9; CDR3: CASSHHGPTGELFF; DNA: TGTGCCAGCAGCCACCACGGCCCCACCGGGGAGCTGTTTTTT
size: many; J: TRBJ2-3; D: -; V: TRBV7-9; CDR3: CASSPKQSGPDTQYF; DNA: TGTGCCAGCAGCCCTAAGCAGAGCGGGCCAGATACGCAGTATTTT
size: few; J: TRBJ2-1; D: TRBD2; V: TRBV9; CDR3: CASSPPGLAGPRNEQFF; DNA: TGTGCCAGCAGCCCCCCAGGGCTAGCGGGGCCCCGGAATGAGCAGTTCTTC
size: few; J: TRBJ2-3; D: -; V: TRBV7-2; CDR3: CASTAFRDTQYF; DNA: TGTGCCAGCACCGCTTTCAGAGATACGCAGTATTTT
size: many; J: TRBJ1-5; D: TRBD1; V: TRBV6-1; CDR3: CASNNRGRSNQPQHF; DNA: TGTGCCAGCAACAACAGGGGCAGGAGCAATCAGCCCCAGCATTTT
size: -; J: TRBJ2-3; D: TRBD2; V: TRBV3-1; CDR3: CASSPLAGGPLSTDTQYF; DNA: TGTGCCAGCAGCCCCCTAGCGGGGGGGCCTTTGAGTACAGATACGCAGTATTTT
size: few; J: TRBJ2-1; D: TRBD2; V: TRBV2; CDR3: CAGRAGENNEQFF; DNA: TGTGCCGGCCGGGCGGGGGAAAACAATGAGCAGTTCTTC
size: -; J: TRBJ1-4; D: -; V: TRBV12-3/TRBV12-4; CDR3: CASSLRDTGEKLFF; DNA: TGTGCCAGCAGTTTAAGGGACACCGGGGAAAAACTGTTTTTT
size: -; J: TRBJ2-2; D: -; V: TRBV2; CDR3: CASSEVDSGELFF; DNA: TGTGCCAGCAGTGAAGTTGACTCCGGGGAGCTGTTTTTT
size: few; J: TRBJ1-3; D: -; V: TRBV6-1; CDR3: CASRTSSGNTIYF; DNA: TGTGCCAGCAGGACCAGCTCTGGAAACACCATATATTTT
size: many; J: TRBJ1-6; D: TRBD1; V: TRBV27; CDR3: CASSSLPGQGSLHF; DNA: TGTGCCAGCAGTTCGCTGCCGGGACAGGGGTCCCTCCACTTT